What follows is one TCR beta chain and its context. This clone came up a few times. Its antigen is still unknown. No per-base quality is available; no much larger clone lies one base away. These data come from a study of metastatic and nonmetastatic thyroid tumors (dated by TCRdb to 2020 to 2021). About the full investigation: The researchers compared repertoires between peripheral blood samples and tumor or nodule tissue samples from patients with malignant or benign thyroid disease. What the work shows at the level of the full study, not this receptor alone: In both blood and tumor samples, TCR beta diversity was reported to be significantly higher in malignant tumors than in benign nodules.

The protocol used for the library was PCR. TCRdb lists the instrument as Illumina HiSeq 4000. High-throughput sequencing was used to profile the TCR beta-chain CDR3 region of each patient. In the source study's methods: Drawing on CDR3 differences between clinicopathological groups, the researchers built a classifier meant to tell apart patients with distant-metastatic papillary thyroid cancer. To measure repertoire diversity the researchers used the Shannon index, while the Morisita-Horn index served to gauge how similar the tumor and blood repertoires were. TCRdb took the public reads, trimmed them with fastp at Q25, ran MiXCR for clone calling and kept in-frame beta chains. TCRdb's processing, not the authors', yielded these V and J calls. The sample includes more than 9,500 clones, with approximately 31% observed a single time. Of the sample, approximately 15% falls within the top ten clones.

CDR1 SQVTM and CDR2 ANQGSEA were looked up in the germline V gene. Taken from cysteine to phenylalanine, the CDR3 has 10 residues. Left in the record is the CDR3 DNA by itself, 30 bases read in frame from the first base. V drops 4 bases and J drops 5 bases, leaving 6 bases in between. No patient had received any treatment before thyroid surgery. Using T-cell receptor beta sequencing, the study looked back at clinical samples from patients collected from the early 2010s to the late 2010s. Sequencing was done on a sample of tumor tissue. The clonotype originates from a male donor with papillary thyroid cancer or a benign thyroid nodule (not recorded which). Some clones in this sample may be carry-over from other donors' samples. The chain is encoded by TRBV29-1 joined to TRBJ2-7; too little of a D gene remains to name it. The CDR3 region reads CSVGTDEQYF. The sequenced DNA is TGCAGCGTTGGGACGGACGAGCAGTACTTC.